The source of this T cell receptor (beta chain) is a study of cytomegalovirus exposure and HLA in healthy donors. Data came from immunoSEQ multiplex PCR; TCRdb stores just in-frame clones and leaves some out. The sample gives tens of thousands of clones, approximately 97% of which show up once; 1.5% to 2% is in the top ten. While the first cohort had hundreds of subjects, the donors belonged to the separate validation cohort of over a hundred subjects. V gave up 4 bases and J gave up 5 bases; unmatched junction bases: 6. Germline CDR1 and CDR2: SGDLS and YYNGEE. The CDR3 has 16 amino acids. The chain carries TRBV9 and TRBJ2-2; 12 bases line up with TRBD2. The receptor was derived from a woman in her late teens or twenties in good health and CMV-seropositive. Sample: PBMCs. For the CDR3, the DNA is TGTGCCAGCAGCCTGACTAGCGGGAGTGAAACCGGGGAGCTGTTTTTT. This encodes CASSLTSGSETGELFF.